The source of this TCR beta chain is a study of monozygotic twins with inflammatory bowel disease. This CDR3 has 12 residues. CDR1 and CDR2 from the germline V gene are SGDLS and YYNGEE. TCRdb reprocessed the 5' RACE reads, with one entry per CDR3 protein and no DNA. The table for this sample gives 150,000 to 200,000 distinct CDR3 sequences. Collection of a roughly 2.7 ml blood sample took place per donor. This receptor was obtained from a human donor with ulcerative colitis or Crohn's disease, or a healthy co-twin of an affected twin (not recorded which). The sample was blood. The genes are TRBV9 and TRBJ1-2. The CDR3 protein is CASSDQSYGYTF.